This entry lists 32 T cell receptor beta chains sequenced from one sample in a study of patients and donors after allogeneic stem cell transplantation. Using its own MiXCR run on the RT-PCR reads, TCRdb lists one record per CDR3 protein. Altogether some 200,000 distinct CDR3 sequences are present, roughly two fifths being singletons, with the ten largest covering 33%. Specimen: blood, either unsorted or a sorted T cell fraction (not recorded which). The receptor set was obtained from a human donor who was either an allogeneic HSCT recipient or a stem cell or donor lymphocyte infusion donor (not recorded which). It is not recorded whose cells these are; they may come from a transplant donor.

This clonotype was detected a few times. The rearrangement links TRBV7-2 to TRBJ1-1; no clear D. The CDR3 is made up of 14 amino acids. Germline CDR1 is SGHTA and CDR2 is FQGNSA. V was shortened by 1 base and J by 4 bases, with 10 bases between the two germline ends. CDR3 in amino acids: CASSLGEARTEAFF. In nucleotides, the CDR3 is TGTGCCAGCAGCTTAGGGGAGGCGCGCACTGAAGCTTTCTTT.

This clonotype showed up just a few times. The chain uses TRBV7-2 and TRBJ1-2; no clear D. Germline lookup yields CDR1 SGHTA and CDR2 FQGNSA. Trimming pared 2 bases from V and 7 bases from J, leaving 23 bases between. CDR3 length equals 17 residues. CDR3 sequence: CASSLRSAQLPGRGYTF. The CDR3 bases are TGTGCCAGCAGCTTACGCAGCGCACAACTCCCAGGCCGTGGCTACACCTTC. Full variable domain (missing parts from reference TRBV7-2 and TRBJ1-2): GAGVSQSPSNKVTEKGKDVELRCDPISGHTALYWYRQSLGQGLEFLIYFQGNSAPDKSGLPSDRFSAERTGGSVSTLTIQRTQQEDSAVYLCASSLRSAQLPGRGYTFGSGTRLTVV.

The chain recombines TRBV7-9 with TRBJ2-2; D gene ambiguous. The germline V gene has CDR1 SEHNR and CDR2 FQNEAQ (reference sequence). The CDR3 length is 14 residues. V lost 5 bases and J 4 bases, leaving 11 bases between the germline ends. The CDR3 loop is CASSALPPTGELFF. The CDR3 coding sequence is TGTGCCAGCAGCGCACTACCTCCCACCGGGGAGCTGTTTTTT. The full variable domain, completed using reference TRBV7-9 and TRBJ2-2, is DTGVSQNPRHKITKRGQNVTFRCDPISEHNRLYWYRQTLGQGPEFLTYFQNEAQLEKSRLLSDRFSAERPKGSFSTLEIQRTEQGDSAMYLCASSALPPTGELFFGEGSRLTVL.

The rearrangement uses TRBV5-1 and TRBJ1-2; D is unclear. From germline, CDR1 is SGHRS and CDR2 YFSETQ. Trimming removed 0 bases from V and 10 bases from J, with 10 bases in between. The CDR3 length is 12 residues. This CDR3 reads CASSLDPGPYTF. Here the CDR3 DNA reads TGCGCCAGCAGCTTGGATCCGGGTCCCTACACCTTC.

In this sample, this clonotype turned up a few times. The CDR3 DNA reads TGTGCCAGCACCACGGCCCAGGGTAACTACGAGCAGTACTTC. This gives the protein CASTTAQGNYEQYF. V gene TRBV28 combines with J gene TRBJ2-7; TRBD1 might be the D (5 bases). The V gene's germline CDR1 is MDHEN and CDR2 SYDVKM. The V end was cut by 7 bases, the J end by 3 bases, with 16 bases between. The CDR3 length is 14 residues.

This rearrangement joins TRBV2 to TRBJ2-7; D is perhaps TRBD1 or TRBD2 (5 bases each). This CDR3 comprises 15 residues. Germline CDR1 is SNHLY and CDR2 is FYNNEI. Trimming removed 5 bases from V and 0 bases from J, with 14 bases in between. Here the CDR3 DNA reads TGTGCCAGCAGTCCTGGTCCAGGGAGCTCCTACGAGCAGTACTTC. This sequence encodes CASSPGPGSSYEQYF.

The chain has TRBV25-1 and TRBJ1-1; D is uncertain. Germline V CDR1 and CDR2: MGHDK, SYGVNS. The CDR3 is 15 residues long. Trimming pared 3 bases from V and 1 base from J, leaving 12 bases between. For the CDR3, the DNA is TGTGCCAGCAGTGATTCCGGGATTACGAACACTGAAGCTTTCTTT. It is translated as CASSDSGITNTEAFF. The full variable domain, its missing parts supplied by reference TRBV25-1 and TRBJ1-1, is EADIYQTPRYLVIGTGKKITLECSQTMGHDKMYWYQQDPGMELHLIHYSYGVNSTEKGDLSSESTVSRIRTEHFPLTLESARPSHTSQYLCASSDSGITNTEAFFGQGTRLTVV.

This chain connects TRBV30 to TRBJ2-1; D not certain. Trimming removed 3 bases at V and 6 bases at J, with 9 bases between. From germline, CDR1 is GTSNPN and CDR2 SVGIG (reference sequence). This CDR3 contains 12 residues. Here the CDR3 DNA reads TGTGCCTGGAGGGTTTGGGGCAATGAGCAGTTCTTC. Its protein product is CAWRVWGNEQFF.

The chain employs TRBV20-1 and TRBJ2-3; 14 nucleotides align to TRBD2. After removal of 5 bases from V and 0 bases from J, the junction contained 10 bases not matched to a gene. The V gene's germline CDR1 is DFQATT and CDR2 SNEGSKA (reference sequence). The CDR3 is 18 amino acids. This CDR3 is CSADWGTSGSSSTDTQYF. CDR3 DNA: TGCAGTGCTGATTGGGGGACTAGCGGGAGTTCTAGCACAGATACGCAGTATTTT.

The chain couples TRBV6-5 to TRBJ2-2; 9 bases map to TRBD1. CDR1 and CDR2 from the germline V gene are MNHEY and SVGAGI. The CDR3 runs to 16 residues. The J segment lost 5 bases and the V segment lost 2 bases, leaving 6 bases of the junction unmatched. The CDR3 nucleotides read TGTGCCAGCAGTTACAAGACAGGGGGAAGTACCGGGGAGCTGTTTTTT. It translates to CASSYKTGGSTGELFF.

This clonotype was picked up one time. CDR3 nucleotides: TGCAGTGCTCCCGGGACAGCGGTGGCCGGCTACACCTTC. Protein: CSAPGTAVAGYTF. This chain joins TRBV20-1 and TRBJ1-2, with 7 nucleotides matching TRBD1. The V gene's germline CDR1 is DFQATT and CDR2 SNEGSKA (reference sequence). With V trimmed by 5 bases and J by 8 bases, 11 bases remained unmatched. The CDR3 extends over 13 amino acids.

The chain carries TRBV19 and TRBJ1-5; TRBD1 aligns across 9 bases. The CDR3 has 18 residues. J was trimmed by 0 bases and V by 1 base; bases with no gene match: 7. CDR1 and CDR2 (germline): LNHDA, SQIVND (reference sequence). CDR3 sequence (DNA): TGTGCCAGTAGTATAGCGGACAGGGGAGAGTATAGCAATCAGCCCCAGCATTTT. This translates into CASSIADRGEYSNQPQHF. The whole variable domain, remainder taken from reference TRBV19 and TRBJ1-5, is DGGITQSPKYLFRKEGQNVTLSCEQNLNHDAMYWYRQDPGQGLRLIYYSQIVNDFQKGDIAEGYSVSREKKESFPLTVTSAQKNPTAFYLCASSIADRGEYSNQPQHFGDGTRLSIL.

The chain employs TRBV2 and TRBJ1-2; 10 nucleotides align to TRBD1. The CDR3 is made up of 15 amino acids. The germline V gene has CDR1 SNHLY and CDR2 FYNNEI. The V segment lost 5 bases and the J segment 6 bases; nucleotides outside the gene matches: 9. The CDR3 sequence: CASSYRDRGGDGYTF. The DNA for the CDR3 is TGTGCCAGCAGTTACAGGGACAGGGGAGGTGATGGCTACACCTTC.

The chain uses TRBV6-5 and TRBJ2-1; unclear D gene. The germline CDR1 and CDR2 sequences are MNHEY and SVGAGI. The V end was cut by 5 bases, the J end by 9 bases, with 8 bases between. The CDR3 totals 11 residues. CDR3 sequence (DNA): TGTGCCAGCAGTACAGATGGTGAGCAGTTCTTC. This translates into CASSTDGEQFF.

The chain links TRBV30 to TRBJ1-1; D perhaps matches TRBD1 (6 bases). The CDR3 has 15 residues. Trimming removed 1 base from V and 8 bases from J, with 20 bases in between. Germline V lookup: CDR1 GTSNPN, CDR2 SVGIG (reference sequence). As DNA, the CDR3 is TGTGCCTGGAGTGGGCCCTCCCCAGGGGCGAAAGAAGCTTTCTTT. The encoded protein is CAWSGPSPGAKEAFF. Drawing the rest from reference TRBV30 and TRBJ1-1, the complete variable domain is SQTIHQWPATLVQPVGSPLSLECTVEGTSNPNLYWYRQAAGRGLQLLFYSVGIGQISSEVPQNLSASRPQDRQFILSSKKLLLSDSGFYLCAWSGPSPGAKEAFFGQGTRLTVV.

V gene TRBV7-9 combines with J gene TRBJ2-7; 9 positions match TRBD1. Germline CDR1 is SEHNR and CDR2 is FQNEAQ (reference sequence). This CDR3 has 15 residues. J lost 5 bases, V lost 3 bases, and 8 bases had no gene match. DNA for the CDR3: TGTGCCAGCAGCTTGTACCGGGACAGGGACCACGAGCAGTACTTC. Translation: CASSLYRDRDHEQYF.

This sequence joins TRBV5-6 and TRBJ2-5, with TRBD1 as a possible D gene (6 bases). This CDR3 comprises 11 residues. The germline CDR1 and CDR2 sequences are SGHDT and YYEEEE. Deletions cut 6 bases from V and 5 bases from J, with 8 bases between. CDR3 amino acids: CASTQGETQYF. The CDR3 DNA reads TGTGCCAGCACTCAGGGGGAGACCCAGTACTTC.

This clonotype occurred a few times. The rearrangement uses TRBV6-5 and TRBJ2-1; D possibly corresponds to TRBD1 (6 bases). The CDR3 runs to 14 residues. V was shortened by 2 bases and J by 9 bases, with 14 bases between the two germline ends. Germline CDR1 reads MNHEY; CDR2 reads SVGAGI. CDR3 loop: CASSYPREGGEQFF. CDR3 DNA sequence: TGTGCCAGCAGTTACCCTAGGGAAGGGGGTGAGCAGTTCTTC.

There are a few counts of this clonotype. This chain uses TRBV27 with TRBJ1-5; D is uncertain. V was shortened by 4 bases and J by 2 bases, with 18 bases between the two germline ends. The CDR3 length is 17 residues. Germline V gene sequence: CDR1 MNHEY, CDR2 SMNVEV (reference sequence). CDR3 nucleotide sequence: TGTGCCAGCAGTTCATCTCACCCAGGACCGCGCAATCAGCCCCAGCATTTT. This gives the protein CASSSSHPGPRNQPQHF.

This chain links TRBV20-1 with TRBJ1-1; D may be TRBD1 (6 bases). Germline V lookup: CDR1 DFQATT, CDR2 SNEGSKA (reference sequence). Trimming cost V 3 bases and J 8 bases, with 10 bases left between them. The CDR3 is 11 residues long. The CDR3 sequence: CSASPGTEAFF. In DNA, the CDR3 is TGCAGTGCTAGCCCCGGGACAGAAGCTTTCTTT.

This chain joins TRBV2 and TRBJ2-1, with D perhaps TRBD1 (6 bases). The CDR3 spans 14 residues. Germline values: CDR1 SNHLY, CDR2 FYNNEI. V was trimmed by 9 bases and J by 1 base, leaving 13 bases between them. As DNA, the CDR3 is TGTGCCAGGTCAGGGGCAGGATCCTACAATGAGCAGTTCTTC. Translated, it gives CARSGAGSYNEQFF. The full variable domain, with the rest looked up from reference TRBV2 and TRBJ2-1, is EPEVTQTPSHQVTQMGQEVILRCVPISNHLYFYWYRQILGQKVEFLVSFYNNEISEKSEIFDDQFSVERPDGSNFTLKIRSTKLEDSAMYFCARSGAGSYNEQFFGPGTRLTVL.

This clonotype appeared once. The chain joins TRBV27 to TRBJ2-1; TRBD2 aligns across 7 bases. Trimming cost V 1 base and J 6 bases; bases outside gene matches: 6. CDR3 length: 15 amino acids. Germline CDR1 is MNHEY and CDR2 is SMNVEV (reference sequence). In nucleotides, the CDR3 is TGTGCCAGCAGTTTATTGCGGGAGACTGCCAATGAGCAGTTCTTC. It yields the protein CASSLLRETANEQFF.

This sequence joins TRBV20-1 and TRBJ2-3; 8 nucleotides line up with TRBD2. The V gene's germline CDR1 is DFQATT and CDR2 SNEGSKA (reference sequence). Losses at the gene ends were 0 bases for V and 0 bases for J; bases not matched to a gene: 2. The CDR3 covers 15 residues. For the CDR3, the DNA is TGCAGTGCTAGAGAACTAGCGGAGAGCACAGATACGCAGTATTTT. Its protein product is CSARELAESTDTQYF.

The chain combines TRBV4-1 with TRBJ2-7, with 9 bases that match TRBD1. Germline V lookup: CDR1 MGHRA, CDR2 YSYEKL. Unmatched junction bases numbered 11, after V lost 4 bases and J lost 4 bases. The CDR3 totals 16 residues. CDR3 amino acids: CASSLYLRDRVYEQYF. CDR3 nucleotides: TGCGCCAGCAGCCTGTACCTCCGGGACAGGGTATACGAGCAGTACTTC.

This rearrangement joins TRBV9 to TRBJ1-3, with 7 bases that match TRBD1. Trimming at V came to 0 bases and at J to 4 bases, leaving 4 bases not matched to a gene. The length of the CDR3 is 15 residues. Germline CDR1 SGDLS, CDR2 YYNGEE. The CDR3 DNA is TGTGCCAGCAGCGTAGAGGGGGCGCCCGGAAACACCATATATTTT. This encodes CASSVEGAPGNTIYF. Supplemented by reference TRBV9 and TRBJ1-3, the full variable domain reads DSGVTQTPKHLITATGQRVTLRCSPRSGDLSVYWYQQSLDQGLQFLIQYYNGEERAKGNILERFSAQQFPDLHSELNLSSLELGDSALYFCASSVEGAPGNTIYFGEGSWLTVV.

The chain combines TRBV6-2 or TRBV6-3 with TRBJ1-2, with unresolved D. The CDR3 runs to 12 residues. Germline lookup yields CDR1 MNHEY and CDR2 SVGEGT. V was trimmed by 2 bases and J by 3 bases, leaving 4 bases between them. The CDR3 reads CASSYDHYGYTF. For the CDR3, the DNA is TGTGCCAGCAGTTACGATCACTATGGCTACACCTTC.

The chain couples TRBV13 to TRBJ1-1; 7 bases match TRBD1. Germline V gene sequence: CDR1 PRHDT, CDR2 FYEKMQ (reference sequence). This CDR3 has 17 residues. The V and J ends lost 7 bases and 5 bases, in that order; junction bases with no gene match: 19. Written as DNA, the CDR3 is TGTGCCAGCACTTTCCTGACCCTAGGGGGCGCGGGAACTGAAGCTTTCTTT. Its translation is CASTFLTLGGAGTEAFF.

The chain is built from TRBV6-6 and TRBJ2-7, with 11 bases identical to TRBD2. The CDR3 is made up of 14 amino acids. V shed 8 bases and J 1 base; nucleotides not matched to a gene: 4. CDR1 and CDR2 from the germline V gene are MNHNY and SVGAGI (reference sequence). The CDR3 here is CASRGLAGSYEQYF. CDR3 in DNA: TGTGCCAGCCGCGGACTAGCGGGTTCCTACGAGCAGTACTTC.

This clonotype turned up a few times. The rearrangement links TRBV20-1 to TRBJ1-2; D possibly corresponds to TRBD1 (5 bases). The CDR3 sequence is 17 residues long. The V gene's germline CDR1 is DFQATT and CDR2 SNEGSKA (reference sequence). The V gene lost 5 bases and the J gene lost 2 bases, with 24 bases spanning the gap. The CDR3: CSAPKIHRWLWNYGYTF. CDR3 in DNA: TGCAGTGCTCCTAAAATCCACAGGTGGCTCTGGAACTATGGCTACACCTTC.

This chain connects TRBV9 to TRBJ1-4; D may be TRBD1 (5 bases). Germline CDR1 is SGDLS and CDR2 is YYNGEE. V lost 0 bases, J lost 6 bases, and 9 bases lay in between. The CDR3 sequence is 14 residues long. The CDR3 bases are TGTGCCAGCAGCGTAGTGGGGGATGATGAAAAACTGTTTTTT. It is translated as CASSVVGDDEKLFF.

The CDR3 DNA sequence: TGTGCCAGCAGCCAAGAAGGACACTCCTACGAGCAGTACTTC. It codes for CASSQEGHSYEQYF. The J gene is TRBJ2-7, the V gene TRBV3-1; perhaps TRBD1 as D (5 bases). Germline CDR1 and CDR2: LGHDT and YNNKEL (reference sequence). CDR3 length: 14 residues. The ends were cut back, 0 bases at V and 0 bases at J, with 6 bases in the middle.

This clonotype was found a few times. Germline and junction disagree at one end, which may indicate a read error. This chain uses TRBV20-1 with TRBJ1-1, with a possible D match to TRBD1 (6 bases). CDR3 size: 10 residues. Germline CDR1 is DFQATT and CDR2 is SNEGSKA (reference sequence). The CDR3 coding sequence is TGCAGGGTGGGGTACAGGGACGAACACTTT. Its protein is CRVGYRDEHF.